The T cell receptor beta chain described here comes from a study of blood T cell repertoires in COVID-19. The wider study: PBMCs, B-cell-depleted T cells, or T cells provided the cDNA or gDNA that made up the material.

Those enrolled in Seattle joined during active infection and were followed longitudinally afterward. Trimming pared 6 bases from V and 4 bases from J, leaving 18 bases between. CDR1 and CDR2 from the germline V gene are MNHEY and SVGAGI. The length of the CDR3 is 15 residues. Per the original data handling: Estimates of nucleated cell counts were drawn from the amplification of reference gene primers. The method was immunoSEQ multiplex PCR; TCRdb's version includes in-frame clones alone and lacks a portion of them. That table gives V, J and clone size, and the DNA gave D and trimming. The table has about 310,000 clones, around 91% seen once.

V and J are TRBV6-5 and TRBJ1-1; D not certain. Sequencing was performed on peripheral blood. The source is a woman in her thirties or forties with COVID-19, enrolled during active disease. CDR3 sequence: CASRRAGAGGTEAFF. The CDR3 nucleotides are TGTGCCAGCAGACGCGCCGGAGCCGGAGGCACTGAAGCTTTCTTT.